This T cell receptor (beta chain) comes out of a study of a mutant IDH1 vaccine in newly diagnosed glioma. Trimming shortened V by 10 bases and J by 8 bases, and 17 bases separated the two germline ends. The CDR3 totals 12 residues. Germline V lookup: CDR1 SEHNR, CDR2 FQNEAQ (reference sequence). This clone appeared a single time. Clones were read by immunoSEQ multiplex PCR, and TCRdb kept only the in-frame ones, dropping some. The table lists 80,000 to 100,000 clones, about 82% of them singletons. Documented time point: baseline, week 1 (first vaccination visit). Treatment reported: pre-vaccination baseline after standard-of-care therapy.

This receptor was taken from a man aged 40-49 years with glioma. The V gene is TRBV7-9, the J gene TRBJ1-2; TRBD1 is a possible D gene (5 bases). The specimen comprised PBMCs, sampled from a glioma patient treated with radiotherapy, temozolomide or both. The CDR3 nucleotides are TGTGCCACCGCGGACACCGGTCTCGGCTACACCTTC. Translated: CATADTGLGYTF.